A selection of T cell receptor beta chains follows, all from one sample in a study of blood T cell repertoires in COVID-19. Assay used: immunoSEQ multiplex PCR; TCRdb lists only in-frame clones, some missing. The top ten hold approximately 1.3% of the sample, which has under 450,000 clones, more than 75% seen once. The sequencing input was PBMCs or T cells enriched from blood (not recorded which). The receptors shown here come from a man younger than 45 who had recovered from COVID-19. Each CDR3 is given with its conserved first and last residue. D genes are given only for firm matches. Size is stated for part of the rows, as once, few or many counts, or as a class when the clone is expanded.

TRBD2 | 15 | TRBJ2-1 | TRBV3-1/TRBV3-2 | - | TGTGCCAGCAGCCAAGAAAGGCTAGCGGGGGCGATACAGTTCTTC | CASSQERLAGAIQFF
TRBD1 | 15 | TRBJ2-7 | TRBV7-9 | - | TGTGCCAGCAGCTTAGGGGACAGGAACATCTACGAGCAGTACTTC | CASSLGDRNIYEQYF
- | 15 | TRBJ2-3 | TRBV9 | - | TGTGCCAGCAGCGTCTCCGGGGTTATCACAGATACGCAGTATTTT | CASSVSGVITDTQYF
TRBD1 | 16 | TRBJ1-2 | TRBV6-1 | - | TGTGCCAGCAGTGAAGCGTTCGGGACAGTCCCCTATGGCTACACCTTC | CASSEAFGTVPYGYTF
TRBD1 | 13 | TRBJ1-3 | TRBV3-1/TRBV3-2 | - | TGTGCCAGCAGGGGACAGGGCAAAAACACCATATATTTT | CASRGQGKNTIYF
TRBD1 | 14 | TRBJ1-5 | TRBV30 | once | TGTGCCTGGAGCTACGGACAGGGAAATCAGCCCCAGCATTTT | CAWSYGQGNQPQHF
- | 14 | TRBJ2-3 | TRBV30 | once | TGTGCCTGGACCCCCGACAAGACGGGGAATACGCAGTATTTT | CAWTPDKTGNTQYF
TRBD2 | 18 | TRBJ2-1 | TRBV4-2 | - | TGTGCCAGCAGCCAAGACGGGACTAGCGGGGGGTCCTACAATGAGCAGTTCTTC | CASSQDGTSGGSYNEQFF
- | 12 | TRBJ1-1 | TRBV18 | - | TGTGCCAGCTCACTCAATACAGGTGAAGCTTTCTTT | CASSLNTGEAFF
- | 16 | TRBJ1-3 | TRBV29-1 | - | TGCAGCGTTGAAGCCTATTACAGGAGCTCTGGAAACACCATATATTTT | CSVEAYYRSSGNTIYF
TRBD2 | 13 | TRBJ2-4 | TRBV11-2 | - | TGTGCCAGCAGCTCGACTAGCCAGAACATTCAGTACTTC | CASSSTSQNIQYF
- | 14 | TRBJ2-7 | TRBV2 | - | TGTGCCAGCAGTGAAGGGACACCTCCCTACGAGCAGTACTTC | CASSEGTPPYEQYF
TRBD1 | 15 | TRBJ2-2 | TRBV5-4 | - | TGTGCCAGCAGCAGACAGGGTTTTCGCACCGGGGAGCTGTTTTTT | CASSRQGFRTGELFF
- | 12 | TRBJ2-1 | TRBV29-1 | - | TGCAGCGTCACCCGACAGTTCGATGAGCAGTTCTTC | CSVTRQFDEQFF
TRBD1 | 12 | TRBJ1-6 | TRBV19 | few | TGTGCCAGCGGACAGGGGAATTCACCCCTCCACTTT | CASGQGNSPLHF
- | 16 | TRBJ1-2 | TRBV5-1 | - | TGCGCCAGCAGCTTGGTATTGGACAGCATTAACTATGGCTACACCTTC | CASSLVLDSINYGYTF
TRBD1 | 16 | TRBJ1-5 | TRBV4-2 | - | TGTGCCAGCAGCTACACCGGGACAGGGGATTTCCAGCCCCAGCATTTT | CASSYTGTGDFQPQHF